These 2 T cell receptor beta chains originate from one sample sequenced in a study of cytomegalovirus exposure and HLA in healthy donors. Primers for the PCR totalled 60 Vbeta and 13 Jbeta. Data came from immunoSEQ multiplex PCR; TCRdb stores just in-frame clones and leaves some out. The table records around 190,000 clones, around three quarters of them present only once. The sample comprised PBMCs. The receptor source for this set is a woman under 30 in good health and CMV-seronegative.

The chain has TRBV5-6 and TRBJ2-3; D gene ambiguous. Germline V gene sequence: CDR1 SGHDT, CDR2 YYEEEE. Trimming left V 0 bases short and J 4 bases short, with 6 bases between. This CDR3 region has 13 residues. CDR3 protein: CASSLGLSDTQYF. CDR3 DNA: TGTGCCAGCAGCTTGGGACTTTCAGATACGCAGTATTTT. The entire variable domain, with the rest obtained from reference TRBV5-6 and TRBJ2-3, is as follows: DAGVTQSPTHLIKTRGQQVTLRCSPKSGHDTVSWYQQALGQGPQFIFQYYEEEERQRGNFPDRFSGHQFPNYSSELNVNALLLGDSALYLCASSLGLSDTQYFGPGTRLTVL.

A few counts support this clone. The rearrangement uses TRBV19 and TRBJ1-2; 7 positions agree with TRBD1. V trimming: 4 bases; J trimming: 6 bases; junction bases outside the gene matches: 14. Germline CDR1 reads LNHDA; CDR2 reads SQIVND (reference sequence). The CDR3 runs to 16 residues. The CDR3 DNA reads TGTGCCAGTAGTACCCCTCCCGACAGGGACATAGATGGCTACACCTTC. Translated: CASSTPPDRDIDGYTF.